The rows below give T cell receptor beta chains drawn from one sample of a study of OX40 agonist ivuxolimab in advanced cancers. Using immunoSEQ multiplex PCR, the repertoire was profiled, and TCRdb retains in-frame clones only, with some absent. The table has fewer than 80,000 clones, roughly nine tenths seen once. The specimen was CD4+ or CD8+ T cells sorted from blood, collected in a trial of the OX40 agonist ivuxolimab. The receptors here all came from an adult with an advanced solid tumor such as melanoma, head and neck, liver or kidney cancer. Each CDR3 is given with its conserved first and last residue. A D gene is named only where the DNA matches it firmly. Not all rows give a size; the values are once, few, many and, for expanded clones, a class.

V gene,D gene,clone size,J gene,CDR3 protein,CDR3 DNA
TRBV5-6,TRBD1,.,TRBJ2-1,CASRLGQNPYNEQFF,TGTGCCAGCAGATTGGGACAGAACCCCTACAATGAGCAGTTCTTC
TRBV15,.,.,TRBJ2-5,CATSRGLGGTGRETQYF,TGTGCCACCAGCAGAGGGCTCGGGGGCACGGGTAGAGAGACCCAGTACTTC
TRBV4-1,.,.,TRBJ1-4,CASSQEPGVGEKLFF,TGCGCCAGCAGCCAGGAGCCCGGCGTGGGCGAAAAACTGTTTTTT
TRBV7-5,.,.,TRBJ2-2,CVRSLRLATNTGELFF,TGTGTCAGAAGCCTCAGACTAGCGACGAACACCGGGGAGCTGTTTTTT
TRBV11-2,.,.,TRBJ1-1,CASSSLRKGNTEAFF,TGTGCCAGCAGCTCTCTAAGGAAGGGGAACACTGAAGCTTTCTTT
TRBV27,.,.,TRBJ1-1,CASSFTGNTEAFF,TGTGCCAGCAGTTTTACAGGAAACACTGAAGCTTTCTTT
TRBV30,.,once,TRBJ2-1,CAWTLGIDEQFF,TGTGCCTGGACACTGGGGATCGATGAGCAGTTCTTC
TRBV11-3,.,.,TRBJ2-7,CASSLGQGSPYEQYF,TGTGCCAGCAGCTTAGGTCAGGGGAGCCCCTACGAGCAGTACTTC
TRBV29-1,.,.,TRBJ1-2,CSDRDTTNYGYTF,TGCAGCGACCGGGACACCACTAACTATGGCTACACCTTC
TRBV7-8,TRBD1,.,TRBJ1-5,CASSWTGFSNQPQHF,TGTGCCAGCAGCTGGACAGGCTTTAGCAATCAGCCCCAGCATTTT
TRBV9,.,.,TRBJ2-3,CASSAVPSDTQYF,TGTGCCAGCAGCGCAGTCCCCTCAGATACGCAGTATTTT